One sample yielded the 21 T cell receptor beta chains listed below, sequenced in a study of read filtering for tumor transcriptome and immune sequencing (TCRdb year 2020). Sequenced on an Illumina HiSeq 4000. TCR libraries were built from roughly 440 ng RNA with the Immunoverse kit, using molecular barcoded adaptors covering alpha/delta and beta/gamma chains. TCRdb took the public reads, trimmed them with fastp at Q25, ran MiXCR for clone calling and kept in-frame beta chains. Every CDR3 protein is listed once, alongside the most common genes and DNA of its rows. This sample gives 15,000 to 20,000 distinct CDR3 sequences in total; less than 25% of them show up just once. The top ten constitute more than 20% of the sample. Specimen: a population of CD138-negative cells sorted from bone marrow. The sample's cell subset or site label, decoded: bone marrow mononuclear cells depleted of CD138+ plasma/myeloma cells by negative magnetic selection. These receptors all come from a donor aged 40 or over with multiple myeloma.

This clonotype has more than one count but fewer than ten. A much bigger clone sits one base away, suggesting this may be a read error. The V and J genes are TRBV20-1 and TRBJ2-7; 7 nucleotides agree with TRBD1. This CDR3 comprises 13 residues. Trimming cost V 3 bases and J 2 bases; bases outside gene matches: 4. CDR1 and CDR2 from the germline V gene are DFQATT and SNEGSKA (reference sequence). For the CDR3, the DNA is TGCAGTGCTAGGGACAGGTTGACCTACGAGCAGTACTTC. The encoded protein is CSARDRLTYEQYF.

The rearrangement joins TRBV2 to TRBJ2-2; D is perhaps TRBD1 (6 bases). Looked up from germline, CDR1 is SNHLY and CDR2 is FYNNEI. V gave up 6 bases and J gave up 2 bases, with 10 bases separating them. CDR3 length: 14 amino acids. In DNA form, the CDR3 reads TGTGCCAGCAGCAGGGGTCCTAACACCGGGGAGCTGTTTTTT. It is translated as CASSRGPNTGELFF.

V usage is TRBV21-1 and J usage is TRBJ2-7; the D segment call TRBD1 is taken from the table without a DNA check. TRBV21-1 is deemed a pseudogene. CDR3 length: 14 residues. CDR3 sequence reads: CASSKLTGGYEQYF. The CDR3 DNA reads TGTGCCAGCAGCAAGTTGACAGGGGGCTACGAGCAGTACTTC.

This clonotype was counted at least ten times. The V gene is TRBV6-6, the J gene TRBJ1-4; no reliable D call. Germline CDR1 MNHNY, CDR2 SVGAGI (reference sequence). The CDR3 runs 11 residues. V was trimmed by 8 bases and J by 10 bases, leaving 11 bases between them. The CDR3 nucleotides are TGTGCCAGCGACTTCGGACGAAAACTGTTTTTT. Translation: CASDFGRKLFF.

Points on this clonotype: A much larger clone differs from this one at a single base, so this may be a read error. This chain joins TRBV18 and TRBJ1-1; D is ambiguous. The CDR3 extends over 14 amino acids. In germline, CDR1 is KGHSH, CDR2 LQKENI. This chain's CDR3 is CASSPGKENTEVFF. The CDR3 bases are TGTGCCAGCTCCCCGGGGAAGGAGAACACTGAAGTTTTCTTT.

About this clonotype itself: The junction differs from germline at one of its ends, possibly a read error. The chain is built from TRBV30 and TRBJ2-4; 8 nucleotides line up with TRBD1. The CDR3 runs 13 residues. The V gene's germline CDR1 is GTSNPN and CDR2 SVGIG (reference sequence). This CDR3 is CPWSGTGANIQYF. In DNA form, the CDR3 reads TGTCCCTGGAGTGGGACAGGCGCAAACATTCAGTACTTC. The entire variable domain, with the rest obtained from reference TRBV30 and TRBJ2-4, is as follows: SQTIHQWPATLVQPVGSPLSLECTVEGTSNPNLYWYRQAAGRGLQLLFYSVGIGQISSEVPQNLSASRPQDRQFILSSKKLLLSDSGFYLCPWSGTGANIQYFGAGTRLSVL.

The rearrangement joins TRBV30 to TRBJ2-4; no firm D call. This CDR3 contains 12 residues. With 1 base removed from V and 1 base from J, the gap between germline ends came to 2 bases. CDR1 and CDR2 from the germline V gene are GTSNPN and SVGIG (reference sequence). CDR3 protein: CAWSEAKNIQYF. As DNA, the CDR3 is TGTGCCTGGAGTGAGGCCAAAAACATTCAGTACTTC. Drawing the rest from reference TRBV30 and TRBJ2-4, the complete variable domain is SQTIHQWPATLVQPVGSPLSLECTVEGTSNPNLYWYRQAAGRGLQLLFYSVGIGQISSEVPQNLSASRPQDRQFILSSKKLLLSDSGFYLCAWSEAKNIQYFGAGTRLSVL.

This chain connects TRBV30 to TRBJ2-2; D is perhaps TRBD1 (5 bases). V lost 4 bases to trimming and J lost 7 bases, with 13 bases between them. This CDR3 region has 13 residues. Germline lookup yields CDR1 GTSNPN and CDR2 SVGIG (reference sequence). The CDR3 loop reads CAWIFQGNGELFF. In nucleotides, the CDR3 is TGTGCCTGGATTTTTCAGGGTAACGGGGAGCTGTTTTTT. Supplemented by reference TRBV30 and TRBJ2-2, the full variable domain reads SQTIHQWPATLVQPVGSPLSLECTVEGTSNPNLYWYRQAAGRGLQLLFYSVGIGQISSEVPQNLSASRPQDRQFILSSKKLLLSDSGFYLCAWIFQGNGELFFGEGSRLTVL.

This clonotype qualifies as medium-sized. V gene TRBV29-1 combines with J gene TRBJ2-3, with D perhaps TRBD1 (8 bases). V lost 7 bases and J 4 bases, leaving 15 bases between the germline ends. CDR3 length equals 13 residues. CDR1 and CDR2 from the germline V gene are SQVTM and ANQGSEA. CDR3 coding DNA: TGCAGCGCAGCGGGACAGGTAGCAGATACGCAGTATTTT. Translation: CSAAGQVADTQYF.

In its sample, this clonotype was seen many times. The rearrangement joins TRBV5-1 to TRBJ1-3; D may be TRBD1 (5 bases). The V gene's germline CDR1 is SGHRS and CDR2 YFSETQ. The CDR3 has 17 amino acids. The V end lost 4 bases, the J end lost 0 bases, and 17 bases lay between the germline ends. The chain's CDR3 is CASSPRDFSTSGNTIYF. CDR3 in DNA: TGCGCCAGCAGCCCTCGGGACTTTTCAACCTCTGGAAACACCATATATTTT.

This clonotype was seen ten or more times. V and J are TRBV28 and TRBJ2-7, with 8 bases identical to TRBD1. CDR3 length: 16 residues. V shed 4 bases, J shed 3 bases, and the junction held 11 bases outside the gene matches. From germline, CDR1 is MDHEN and CDR2 SYDVKM. The CDR3 loop reads CASSSQGAAAIYEQYF. The CDR3 coding sequence is TGTGCCAGCAGTTCGCAGGGGGCTGCGGCTATCTACGAGCAGTACTTC.

The rearrangement links TRBV19 to TRBJ2-3; D call uncertain. Germline V gives CDR1 LNHDA, CDR2 SQIVND (reference sequence). The V gene lost 3 bases and the J gene lost 3 bases, with 7 bases spanning the gap. CDR3 size: 13 residues. CDR3 in DNA: TGTGCCAGTAGTATTAGTACTACAGATACGCAGTATTTT. It yields the protein CASSISTTDTQYF.

This clonotype ranks as medium-sized. V and J are TRBV6-2 or TRBV6-3 and TRBJ2-1; TRBD2 matches at 8 bases. V gave up 5 bases and J gave up 9 bases; unmatched junction bases: 12. The CDR3 is made up of 15 amino acids. From germline, CDR1 is MNHEY and CDR2 SVGEGT. The CDR3 loop reads CASSELERESSEQFF. DNA for the CDR3: TGTGCCAGCAGTGAACTGGAGCGGGAGTCGAGTGAGCAGTTCTTC.

This clonotype was detected ten times or more. The J gene is TRBJ2-7, the V gene TRBV11-2, with 7 bases fitting TRBD1. Germline-derived CDR1 and CDR2 are SGHAT and FQNNGV. Losses at the gene ends were 6 bases for V and 3 bases for J; bases not matched to a gene: 8. There are 14 residues in the CDR3. CDR3 region: CASSTGTENYEQYF. CDR3 nucleotide sequence: TGTGCCAGCAGTACCGGGACAGAAAACTACGAGCAGTACTTC.

This clonotype has ten or more counts. The chain carries TRBV5-1 and TRBJ2-3; 13 bases map to TRBD2. After removal of 5 bases from V and 6 bases from J, the junction contained 9 bases not matched to a gene. The CDR3 length is 16 residues. Germline V CDR1 and CDR2: SGHRS, YFSETQ. The CDR3 loop reads CASRPRGLAGSDTQYF. The DNA for the CDR3 is TGCGCCAGCAGACCTCGGGGACTAGCGGGATCCGATACGCAGTATTTT.

By sample fraction, this clonotype is medium-sized (0.01 to 0.1%). The CDR3: CASSLNLGAGQPQHF. CDR3 coding DNA: TGTGCCAGCAGTTTAAACCTTGGGGCAGGGCAGCCCCAGCATTTT. The V and J genes are TRBV6-5 and TRBJ1-5; a weak D match, TRBD1 (5 bases). Trimming took 4 bases from V and 7 from J, leaving 17 bases between them. This CDR3 is built from 15 residues. CDR1 is MNHEY, CDR2 SVGAGI, per germline.

This clonotype was seen many times. The rearrangement uses TRBV15 and TRBJ2-1; 7 positions agree with TRBD2. The CDR3 covers 13 residues. Germline lookup yields CDR1 LNHNV and CDR2 YYDKDF (reference sequence). Trimming cost V 9 bases and J 8 bases; bases outside gene matches: 10. The CDR3 bases are TGTGCCACAAACGACCCTAGCGGTTATGAGCAGTTCTTC. Its translation: CATNDPSGYEQFF.

The table lists this clonotype with many counts. This rearrangement joins TRBV3-1 to TRBJ2-2; unclear D gene. Germline V lookup: CDR1 LGHDT, CDR2 YNNKEL (reference sequence). The ends were cut back, 7 bases at V and 6 bases at J, with 15 bases in the middle. There are 14 residues in the CDR3. The CDR3 DNA follows: TGTGCCAGCACCGATAGACTGGTCCCCGGGGAGCTGTTTTTT. Protein product: CASTDRLVPGELFF.

This clonotype was seen repeatedly, ten times or more. This rearrangement joins TRBV24-1 to TRBJ2-1, with D tentatively TRBD1 (5 bases). V gave up 4 bases and J gave up 2 bases, with 11 bases separating them. The CDR3 is 15 amino acids. From germline, CDR1 is KGHDR and CDR2 SFDVKD. The CDR3 loop reads CATSEADRPYNEQFF. CDR3 nucleotides: TGTGCCACCAGTGAGGCAGACAGACCCTACAATGAGCAGTTCTTC.

This clonotype was detected many times. The chain couples TRBV29-1 to TRBJ2-6, with D unclear. Trimming cost V 0 bases and J 0 bases, with 6 bases left between them. This CDR3 contains 15 residues. Germline values: CDR1 SQVTM, CDR2 ANQGSEA. The CDR3 reads CSVEDHTSGANVLTF. In nucleotides, the CDR3 is TGCAGCGTTGAAGACCATACCTCTGGGGCCAACGTCCTGACTTTC.

This clonotype is medium-sized by share. J is TRBJ2-4 and V is TRBV20-1; 7 positions agree with TRBD2. After removal of 0 bases from V and 1 base from J, the junction contained 15 bases not matched to a gene. Germline V gives CDR1 DFQATT, CDR2 SNEGSKA (reference sequence). This CDR3 region has 19 residues. The DNA of the CDR3 is TGCAGTGCTAGAGAAGGCGGGAGTGGTAGAGATTTGGCCAAAAACATTCAGTACTTC. This gives the protein CSAREGGSGRDLAKNIQYF.